This record concerns one TCR beta chain sequence. Its antigen is currently not known. Qualities for individual bases were not recorded, and no much larger clone is one base off. In the germline V gene, CDR1 corresponds to MNHEY and CDR2 to SVGAGI. The junction shows trimming of 6 bases on V and 6 bases on J, and the gene matches do not reach 11 bases of it. The CDR3, cysteine through phenylalanine, is 15 amino acids long. Just the 45-base CDR3 DNA is kept, in frame starting at base 1. Library construction relied on the immunoSEQ multiplex PCR assay. For the multiplex PCR, a mixture combining 60 forward primers for TCR Vbeta segments and 13 reverse primers for TCR Jbeta segments was used. A multiplex PCR assay on genomic DNA amplified the CDR3 region of rearranged TCR beta genes. The amplified TCR beta libraries were sequenced on the Illumina HiSeq System as 87-base-pair reads. The paper's data handling went like this. Across the 670 or so repertoires, a later analysis counted some 81 million unique TCR beta chains, about 10 million of which were shared by at least two donors. Raw reads were error-corrected and collapsed into unique sequences by a nearest-neighbor algorithm in which closely related sequences were merged to remove PCR and sequencing errors. Alignment of CDR3 sequences to IMGT reference sequences was used to assign V, D and J gene segments. For a sequence to be retained, at least a six-nucleotide match to both a V gene segment and a J gene segment was required. A rearrangement was called productive if the CDR3 had no stop codons and remained in frame with V and J, and every other rearrangement was called non-productive. CDR3 was defined according to IMGT convention as the region running from the second conserved V-encoded cysteine to the conserved J-encoded phenylalanine. The earlier analysis of 450 to 750 of the donors excluded any sequence lacking an unambiguous match to a single V gene segment. An earlier analysis of a few hundred of the donors called V segments functional above 56.7% productive rearrangements and segregating when the between-donor standard deviation exceeded 5%. To diagnose cytomegalovirus status from the catalog of TCR beta chain sequences, a statistical classification framework was built. In a later analysis, TCR nucleotide sequences were compared against IMGT/GENE-DB human TR gene sequences so that V and J genes could be assigned. Using the TCRdist pipeline, a later analysis assigned CDR3 sequences along with most-parsimonious VDJ recombination scenarios. In a later analysis, every TCR beta chain was defined by the combination of its CDR3 amino acid sequence and its V-gene family, and reads without a unique V-gene family were dropped. To address suspected cross-contamination and a sequencing artifact, a later analysis removed 450 to 700 highly shared, low-generation-probability nucleotide sequences. For each public chain, a later analysis derived a clonal expansion index from normalized ranks of inferred template counts within each repertoire. A later analysis computed generation probabilities with a VDJ recombination model fitted to out-of-frame rearrangements, and checked the results against IGoR. In a later analysis, TCR-TCR, TCR-HLA and TCR-CMV co-occurrence was scored with hypergeometric tests, and a repertoire-size bias correction was applied to TCR pairs. To estimate false discovery rates, a later analysis permuted the HLA or CMV assignments 20 times. In a later analysis, co-occurring TCRs were grouped with DBSCAN, and TCRdist sequence similarity was added when clustering was performed within HLA-allele-positive subsets. For co-occurrence clustering, repertoires with fewer than 30,000 or more than 120,000 public chains were excluded, along with five repertoires with anomalous nucleotide sharing. Here the immuneACCESS table is served through TCRdb, limited to in-frame sequences with V and J called. Missing clones are a known gap in these copies; in checked studies unresolved V genes cover under half, and the rest lacks a known reason. V and J calls and clone size are as listed in that table; D and trimming were resolved from the DNA. The sample table contains some 150,000 clones; only one count was recorded for 80% of them. Around 2.5% of the sample is taken by the ten largest.

The sample comes from a study of cytomegalovirus exposure and HLA in healthy donors (dated by TCRdb to between 2016 and 2019). Regarding the complete study: In an earlier analysis of around 540 of the donors, around 300 Gb of sequence data and approximately 120 million unique TCR beta sequences from 150 million to 200 million T cells were reported. On average, roughly 240,000 unique TCR beta nucleotide sequences were sequenced per donor among roughly 430 genotyped donors of the cohort, with roughly 19% of those sequences being non-productive. The number of typed donors differed by locus: about 620-630 for A, B, C, DRB1 and DQB1; 522 for DQA1; around 610 for DPA1; and some 470 for DPB1. To study patterns of TCR occurrence, a later analysis re-analyzed previously published TCR beta repertoires from around 700 donors and added high-resolution HLA genotyping. Approximately 310 gigabases of sequencing data and approximately 91 million unique TCR sequences made up an early release that covered roughly 670 HLA-typed donors. To decide whether each TCR beta V gene segment behaved as functional or pseudogenic, an earlier analysis of some 600 of the donors relied on high-throughput TCR beta sequencing. A handful of DR-DQ haplotypes were handled as single units for association and clustering because linkage in the cohort was strong. The study profiled the T cell repertoires of about 640 subjects by immunosequencing and related them to cytomegalovirus serostatus. The study was designed to test whether signatures of past pathogen exposure could be identified by cataloging public T cell receptors. Among the roughly 400 genotyped donors, 81% belonged to the genetic ancestry cluster associated with self-reported Caucasian donors. HLA typing covered class I and class II loci at four-digit resolution. High-throughput TCR immunosequencing, statistical association of individual TCRs with disease status, and machine learning were combined to predict cytomegalovirus infection status. Donor age, sex, ethnicity and CMV serostatus were compiled together with the repertoire data. Rather than drawing on any new phenotypic data, the later analysis identified candidate immune exposures from TCR beta sequences and the way those sequences occurred across donors. Besides the first cohort of roughly 640 subjects, a separate validation cohort made up of roughly 120 different subjects was used. In a later genetic analysis, genome-wide SNP genotypes for about 55% of the roughly 700 donors were used, and that subset was treated as a discovery cohort. Every discovery cohort repertoire had been produced on one sequencing platform.

General study outcomes and caveats: The authors suggested that the approach could potentially be extended to other disease states and immunological phenotypes. The only immune exposure information available for the cohort was CMV serostatus. Sequencing depth was assumed to be roughly uniform across donors in the presence/absence analyses, though that assumption may not hold. According to a later genetic analysis, donors in an Asian-associated ancestry cluster had fewer N-insertions in productive TCRs than the approximately 670-donor mean. In a later analysis, the rate of TCR association differed among HLA loci, with DRB1 alleles having the most associated TCRs and HLA-C alleles having the fewest. Specific HLA alleles were associated with some 15,000 TCR beta sequences at a false discovery rate of 0.05 in a later analysis. Because HLA typing was unavailable for some donors at each locus, only the typed subset was used in association tests. Only TCR beta chains were sequenced in this cohort, and the absence of alpha or paired-chain data limited detectable features. A few of the identified cytomegalovirus-associated TCR beta chains were confirmed in vitro to be specific for cytomegalovirus antigens. Correlated functional status among segregating V segments might be attributable to linkage disequilibrium, but an unknown experimental factor could not be ruled out. The study gave a list of about 170 TCR beta chains associated with cytomegalovirus. While some public TCRs were present in many individuals, most TCR sequences turned up only very rarely across donors. When HLA alleles, especially DR and DQ, strongly co-occurred, TCR associations were difficult to assign to individual alleles. Several of the top co-occurrence clusters appeared to be linked to parvovirus B19, influenza, CMV and Epstein-Barr virus, according to a later analysis. In an earlier analysis of some 500 of the donors, most TCR beta V segments appeared in productive rearrangements about 87% or about 30% of the time, broadly matching IMGT annotations. A further reported finding was that TCR beta sequences accurately predicted the HLA-A and HLA-B alleles for most subjects in the first cohort. A later analysis found that HLA-associated TCR beta chains were more clonally expanded and had lower generation probabilities than equally common non-associated chains. Over 15 rarely observed V segments, including chromosome 9 orphons, were excluded from the earlier analysis of about 500 of the donors because counts were too low. A cluster of highly shared sequence variants was judged likely to represent a technical artifact of the sequencing pipeline. An association between a missense DCLRE1C variant and V-gene and J-gene trimming of TCR beta chains was found in a later genetic analysis and replicated in an independent cohort. The classifier was reported to diagnose cytomegalovirus status with high specificity and sensitivity in both the original and validation cohorts. Most CMV-associated TCR beta chains appeared to be HLA-restricted in a later analysis, and the HLA associations seemed to be driven largely by CMV exposure. Because the 87-base-pair reads could not distinguish some IMGT-functional V segments, including TRBV6-2 and TRBV6-3, those segments were excluded.

The cohort comprised some 730 healthy bone marrow donors. All cohort members were sampled while nominally healthy, although unrecorded immune exposures were likely present. The donor was CMV seronegative and belonged to the group of approximately 320 seronegative cohort members. Every donor gave a peripheral blood sample, and the peripheral blood mononuclear cells from that sample were used for TCR beta sequencing. Genomic DNA extraction from the blood cell samples was performed with the Qiagen DNeasy Blood Extraction Kit. Recombination joined TRBV6-5 with TRBJ1-1; 9 central bases correspond to TRBD1. The clonotype comes from a man aged 50 to 59 in good health and CMV-seronegative. Sequenced material: PBMCs. The DNA sequence reads TGTGCCAGCAGACAGGGGGCGCCTGCTATCGCTGAAGCTTTCTTT. This encodes CASRQGAPAIAEAFF.